The entry below describes one TCR beta chain. Profiled with immunoSEQ multiplex PCR; TCRdb holds only in-frame clones, not every one. The sample has millions of clones, roughly 92% seen once. The data derive from a study of shared clonotypes between healthy human individuals. This CDR3 has 19 amino acids. The sequenced material came from naive CD4+ T cells sorted from blood. Subset denoted: CD45RA+ positively selected. The sequence was collected from a man aged 18-30 years in good health. This sequence joins TRBV21-1 and TRBJ2-7; TRBD2, the table's D call, was not compared with the DNA. TRBV21-1 is shown as a pseudogene. The CDR3 sequence: CASSKFRDRRLAGPYEQYF. In DNA form, the CDR3 reads TGTGCCAGCAGCAAATTCCGGGACAGGAGACTAGCGGGACCCTACGAGCAGTACTTC.